The clone carrying this TCR beta chain was counted a single time. Data came from immunoSEQ multiplex PCR; TCRdb stores just in-frame clones and leaves some out. The data contain fewer than 60,000 clones, about 79% of them singletons. The sample belongs to a study of blood T cell repertoires in COVID-19. Germline CDR1 SGHTA, CDR2 FQGNSA. Trimming cost V 5 bases and J 5 bases; bases outside gene matches: 8. The CDR3 sequence is 16 residues long. The source of this sequence is an elderly man with COVID-19, enrolled during active disease. Material for sequencing was peripheral blood. This chain uses TRBV7-2 with TRBJ2-5, with 13 bases fitting TRBD2. CDR3 bases: TGTGCCAGCAGCCCACGGACTAGCGGGAGAGGCGAGACCCAGTACTTC. Translation: CASSPRTSGRGETQYF.